Described below is a single T cell receptor beta chain sequence and its context. The antigen remains unidentified. The data originate from a study of cytomegalovirus exposure and HLA in healthy donors. Whole-study results and caveats: Evidence from a later analysis indicated that most CMV-associated TCR beta chains looked HLA-restricted.

Germline loops: CDR1 SGHTA, CDR2 FQGNSA. This CDR3 is built from 14 residues. V was trimmed by 4 bases and J by 0 bases, leaving 6 bases between them. The PCR made use of 60 Vbeta and 13 Jbeta primers. TCRdb keeps only in-frame clones here, not all; method: immunoSEQ multiplex PCR. The data show 280,000 or so clones, 70% to 90% seen once. Sequenced material: PBMCs. This clonotype was obtained from a woman aged 18-30 years in good health and CMV-seronegative. This rearrangement joins TRBV7-2 to TRBJ2-2; D gene uncertain. Here the CDR3 reads CASSSLPNTGELFF. The CDR3 coding sequence is TGTGCCAGCAGCTCTCTCCCGAACACCGGGGAGCTGTTTTTT. The full variable domain, completed using reference TRBV7-2 and TRBJ2-2, is GAGVSQSPSNKVTEKGKDVELRCDPISGHTALYWYRQSLGQGLEFLIYFQGNSAPDKSGLPSDRFSAERTGGSVSTLTIQRTQQEDSAVYLCASSSLPNTGELFFGEGSRLTVL.